This T cell receptor beta chain is from a study of T-cell memory formation after mild COVID-19. TCRdb re-called the 5' RACE reads through MiXCR, storing one row per CDR3 protein. The sample has roughly 480,000 distinct CDR3 sequences, 20% to 30% seen once. The germline V gene has CDR1 SGDLS and CDR2 YYNGEE. V gave up 0 bases and J gave up 4 bases; unmatched junction bases: 6. This CDR3 is 15 amino acids long. The chain links TRBV9 to TRBJ2-7; 8 bases are shared with TRBD2. Sequencing was done on a sample of PBMCs or a T cell subset sorted from them (not recorded which). The clonotype was recovered from an adult woman who had mild COVID-19 (a few samples of this study predate the infection). Cell type and time point are not known. CDR3 sequence: CASSVAALAGYEQYF. The CDR3 DNA sequence: TGTGCCAGCAGCGTAGCTGCATTAGCGGGGTACGAGCAGTACTTC.